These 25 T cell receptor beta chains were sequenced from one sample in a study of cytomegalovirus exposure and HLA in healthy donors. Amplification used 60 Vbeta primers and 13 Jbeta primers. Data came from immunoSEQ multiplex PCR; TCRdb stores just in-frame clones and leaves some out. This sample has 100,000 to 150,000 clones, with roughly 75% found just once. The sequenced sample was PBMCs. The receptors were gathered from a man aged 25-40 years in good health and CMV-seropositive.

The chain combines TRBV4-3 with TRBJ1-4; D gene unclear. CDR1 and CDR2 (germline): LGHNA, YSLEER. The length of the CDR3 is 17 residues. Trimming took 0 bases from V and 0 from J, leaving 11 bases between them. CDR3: CASSQDPTSATNEKLFF. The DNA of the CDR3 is TGCGCCAGCAGCCAAGACCCCACCAGTGCAACTAATGAAAAACTGTTTTTT.

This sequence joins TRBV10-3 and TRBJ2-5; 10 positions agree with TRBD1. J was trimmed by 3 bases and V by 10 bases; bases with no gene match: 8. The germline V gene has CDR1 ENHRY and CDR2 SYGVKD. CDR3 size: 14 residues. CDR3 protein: CATGTGAKKETQYF. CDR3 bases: TGTGCCACCGGGACAGGGGCAAAAAAAGAGACCCAGTACTTC.

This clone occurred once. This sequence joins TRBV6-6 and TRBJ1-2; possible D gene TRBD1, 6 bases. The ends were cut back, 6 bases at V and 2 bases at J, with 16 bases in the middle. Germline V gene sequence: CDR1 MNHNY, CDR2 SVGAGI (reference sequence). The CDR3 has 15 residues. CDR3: CASSSILDSNYGYTF. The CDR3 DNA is TGTGCCAGCAGCTCGATATTGGACAGCAACTATGGCTACACCTTC.

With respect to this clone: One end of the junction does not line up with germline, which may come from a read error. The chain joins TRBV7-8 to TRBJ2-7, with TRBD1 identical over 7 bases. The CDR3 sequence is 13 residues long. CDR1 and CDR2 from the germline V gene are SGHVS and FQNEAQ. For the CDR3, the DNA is TGTGCCAGCAGCTTACGGGGACAGCTGACTTCCAACTTC. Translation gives CASSLRGQLTSNF.

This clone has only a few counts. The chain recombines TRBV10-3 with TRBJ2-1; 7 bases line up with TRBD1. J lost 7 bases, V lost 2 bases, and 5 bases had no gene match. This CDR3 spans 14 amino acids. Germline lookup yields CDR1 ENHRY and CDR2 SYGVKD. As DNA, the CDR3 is TGTGCCATCAGTGAGCCGAACAGGGGTAATGAGCAGTTCTTC. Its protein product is CAISEPNRGNEQFF.

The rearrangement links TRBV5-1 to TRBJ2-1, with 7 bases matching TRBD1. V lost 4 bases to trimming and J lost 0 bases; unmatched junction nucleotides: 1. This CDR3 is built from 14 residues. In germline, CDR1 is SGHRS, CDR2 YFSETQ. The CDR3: CASSRDSSYNEQFF. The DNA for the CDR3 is TGCGCCAGCAGCCGGGACAGCTCCTACAATGAGCAGTTCTTC.

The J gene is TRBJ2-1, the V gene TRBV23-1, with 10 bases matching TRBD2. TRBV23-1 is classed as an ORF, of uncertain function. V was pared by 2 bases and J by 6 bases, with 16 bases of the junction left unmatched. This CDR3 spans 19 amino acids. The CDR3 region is CASSQVSSGSGADSNEQFF. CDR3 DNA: TGCGCCAGCAGTCAAGTGTCTAGCGGGAGTGGGGCAGACAGCAATGAGCAGTTCTTC.

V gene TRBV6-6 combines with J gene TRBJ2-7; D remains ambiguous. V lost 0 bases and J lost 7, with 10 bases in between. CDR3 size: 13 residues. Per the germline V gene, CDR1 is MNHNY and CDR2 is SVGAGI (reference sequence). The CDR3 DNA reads TGTGCCAGCAGTTACTCCCTAGACTGGGAGCAGTACTTC. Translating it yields CASSYSLDWEQYF.

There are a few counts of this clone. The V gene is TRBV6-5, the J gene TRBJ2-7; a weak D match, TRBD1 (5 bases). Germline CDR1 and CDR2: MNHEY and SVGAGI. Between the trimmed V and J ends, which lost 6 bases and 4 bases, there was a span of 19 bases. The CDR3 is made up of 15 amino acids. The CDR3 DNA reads TGTGCCAGCAGCCCTCAAGGGGCTCAGCCTTACGAGCAGTACTTC. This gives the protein CASSPQGAQPYEQYF.

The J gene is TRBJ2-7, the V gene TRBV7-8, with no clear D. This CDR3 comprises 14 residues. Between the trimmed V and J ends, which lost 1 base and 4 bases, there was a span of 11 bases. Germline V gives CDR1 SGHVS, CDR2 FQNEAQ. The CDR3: CASSLDPVAYEQYF. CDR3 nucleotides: TGTGCCAGCAGCTTAGATCCCGTGGCTTACGAGCAGTACTTC.

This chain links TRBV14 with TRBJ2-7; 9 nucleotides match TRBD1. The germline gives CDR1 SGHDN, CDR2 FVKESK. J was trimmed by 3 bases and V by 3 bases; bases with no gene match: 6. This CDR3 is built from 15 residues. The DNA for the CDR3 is TGTGCCAGCAGCCAGTTAGGGACAGGGCTCTACGAGCAGTACTTC. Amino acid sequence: CASSQLGTGLYEQYF.

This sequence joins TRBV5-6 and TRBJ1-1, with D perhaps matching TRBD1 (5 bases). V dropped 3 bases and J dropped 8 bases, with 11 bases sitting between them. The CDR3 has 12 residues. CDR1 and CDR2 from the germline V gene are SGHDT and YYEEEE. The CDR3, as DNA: TGTGCCAGCAGCTCTTGGGGGGGAGAAGCTTTCTTT. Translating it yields CASSSWGGEAFF. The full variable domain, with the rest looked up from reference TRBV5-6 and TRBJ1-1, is DAGVTQSPTHLIKTRGQQVTLRCSPKSGHDTVSWYQQALGQGPQFIFQYYEEEERQRGNFPDRFSGHQFPNYSSELNVNALLLGDSALYLCASSSWGGEAFFGQGTRLTVV.

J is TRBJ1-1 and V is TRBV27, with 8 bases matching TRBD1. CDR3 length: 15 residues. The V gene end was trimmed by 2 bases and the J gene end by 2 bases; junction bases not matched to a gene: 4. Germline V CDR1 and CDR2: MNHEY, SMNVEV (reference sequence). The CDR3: CASSLIDRGNTEAFF. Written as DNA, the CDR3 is TGTGCCAGCAGTTTAATCGACAGGGGAAACACTGAAGCTTTCTTT.

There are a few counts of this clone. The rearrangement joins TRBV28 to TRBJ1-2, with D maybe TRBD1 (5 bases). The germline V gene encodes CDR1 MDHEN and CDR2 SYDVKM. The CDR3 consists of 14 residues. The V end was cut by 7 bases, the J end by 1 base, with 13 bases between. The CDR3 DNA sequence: TGTGCCAGCACCCTCAGGGCCATTAACTATGGCTACACCTTC. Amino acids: CASTLRAINYGYTF.

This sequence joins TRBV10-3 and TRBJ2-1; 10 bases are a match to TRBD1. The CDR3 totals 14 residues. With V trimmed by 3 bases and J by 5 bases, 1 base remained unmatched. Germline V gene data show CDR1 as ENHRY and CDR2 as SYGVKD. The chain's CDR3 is CAISDGTGDNEQFF. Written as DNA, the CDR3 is TGTGCCATCAGTGATGGGACAGGGGACAATGAGCAGTTCTTC.

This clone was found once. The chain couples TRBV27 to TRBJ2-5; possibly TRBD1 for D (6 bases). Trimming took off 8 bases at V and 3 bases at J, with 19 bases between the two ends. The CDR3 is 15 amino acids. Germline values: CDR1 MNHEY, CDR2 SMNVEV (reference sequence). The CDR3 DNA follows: TGTGCCAGCTCCCTAGTAGGGGCAGGGGAAGAGACCCAGTACTTC. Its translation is CASSLVGAGEETQYF.

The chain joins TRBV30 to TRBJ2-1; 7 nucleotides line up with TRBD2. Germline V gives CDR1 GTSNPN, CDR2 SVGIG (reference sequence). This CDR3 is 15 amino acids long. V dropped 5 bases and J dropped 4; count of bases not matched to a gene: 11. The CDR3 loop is CAWSTYGAGYNEQFF. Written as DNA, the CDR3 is TGTGCCTGGTCAACCTATGGAGCGGGGTACAATGAGCAGTTCTTC.

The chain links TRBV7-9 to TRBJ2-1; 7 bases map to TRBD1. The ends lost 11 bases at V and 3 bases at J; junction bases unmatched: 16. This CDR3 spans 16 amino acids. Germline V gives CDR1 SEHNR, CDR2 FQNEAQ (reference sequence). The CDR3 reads CAVPTGPNPLYNEQFF. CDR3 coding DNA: TGTGCCGTACCGACAGGGCCCAACCCCCTCTACAATGAGCAGTTCTTC.

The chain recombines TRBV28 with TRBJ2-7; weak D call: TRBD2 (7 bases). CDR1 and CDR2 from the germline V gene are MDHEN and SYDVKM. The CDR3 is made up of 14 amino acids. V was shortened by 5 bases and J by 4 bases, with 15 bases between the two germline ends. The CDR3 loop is CASSGTGGPYEQYF. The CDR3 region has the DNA TGTGCCAGCAGTGGGACCGGGGGGCCGTACGAGCAGTACTTC.

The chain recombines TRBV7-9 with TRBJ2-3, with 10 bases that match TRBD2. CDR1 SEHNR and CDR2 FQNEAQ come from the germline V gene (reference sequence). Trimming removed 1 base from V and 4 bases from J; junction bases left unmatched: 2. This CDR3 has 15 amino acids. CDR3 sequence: CASSLGLAGADTQYF. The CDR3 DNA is TGTGCCAGCAGCTTAGGCCTAGCGGGAGCAGATACGCAGTATTTT.

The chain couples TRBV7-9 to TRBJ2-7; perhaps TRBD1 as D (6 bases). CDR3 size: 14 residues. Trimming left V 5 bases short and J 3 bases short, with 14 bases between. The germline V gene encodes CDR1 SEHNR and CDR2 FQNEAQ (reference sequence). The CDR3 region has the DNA TGTGCCAGCAGCCCAGGGACAAACTTCTACGAGCAGTACTTC. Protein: CASSPGTNFYEQYF.

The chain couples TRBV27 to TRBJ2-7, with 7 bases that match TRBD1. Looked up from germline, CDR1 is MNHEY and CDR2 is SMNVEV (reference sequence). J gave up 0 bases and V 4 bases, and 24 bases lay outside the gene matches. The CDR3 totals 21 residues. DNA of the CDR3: TGTGCCAGCAGTTACGGGGTCATGGGACAGCATTTGGGTAAGAGCTCCTACGAGCAGTACTTC. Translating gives CASSYGVMGQHLGKSSYEQYF.

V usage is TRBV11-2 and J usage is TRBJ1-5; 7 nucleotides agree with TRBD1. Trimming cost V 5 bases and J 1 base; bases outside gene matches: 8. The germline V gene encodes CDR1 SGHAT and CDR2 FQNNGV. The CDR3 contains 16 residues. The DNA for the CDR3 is TGTGCCAGCAGCGTAGGGGGCAGGGGAAGCAATCAGCCCCAGCATTTT. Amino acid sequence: CASSVGGRGSNQPQHF. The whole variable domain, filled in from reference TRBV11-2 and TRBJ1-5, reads EAGVAQSPRYKIIEKRQSVAFWCNPISGHATLYWYQQILGQGPKLLIQFQNNGVVDDSQLPKDRFSAERLKGVDSTLKIQPAKLEDSAVYLCASSVGGRGSNQPQHFGDGTRLSIL.

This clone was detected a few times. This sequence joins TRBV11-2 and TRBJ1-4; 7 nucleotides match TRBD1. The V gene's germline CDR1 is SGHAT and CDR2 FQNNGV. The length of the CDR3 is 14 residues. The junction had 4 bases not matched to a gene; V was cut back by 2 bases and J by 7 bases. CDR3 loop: CASSLPTGVEKLFF. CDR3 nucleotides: TGTGCCAGCAGCTTACCTACAGGGGTTGAAAAACTGTTTTTT.

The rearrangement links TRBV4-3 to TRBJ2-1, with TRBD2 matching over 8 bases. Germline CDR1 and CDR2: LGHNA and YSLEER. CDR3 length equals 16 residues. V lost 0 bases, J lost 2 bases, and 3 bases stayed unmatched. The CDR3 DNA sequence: TGCGCCAGCAGCCAAGACAGTAGCGGGGCCTACAATGAGCAGTTCTTC. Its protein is CASSQDSSGAYNEQFF.